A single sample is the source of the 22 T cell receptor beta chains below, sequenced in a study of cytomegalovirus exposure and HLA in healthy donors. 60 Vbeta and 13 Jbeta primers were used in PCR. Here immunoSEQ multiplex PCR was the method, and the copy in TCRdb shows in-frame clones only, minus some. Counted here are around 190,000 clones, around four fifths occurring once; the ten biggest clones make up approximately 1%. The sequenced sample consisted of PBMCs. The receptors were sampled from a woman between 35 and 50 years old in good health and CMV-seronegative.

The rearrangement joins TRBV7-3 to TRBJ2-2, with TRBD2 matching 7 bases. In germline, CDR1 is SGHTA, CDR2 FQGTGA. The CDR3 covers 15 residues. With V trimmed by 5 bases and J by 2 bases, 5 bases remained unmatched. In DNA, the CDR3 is TGTGCCAGCAGCCCGACTAGCACTAACACCGGGGAGCTGTTTTTT. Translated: CASSPTSTNTGELFF.

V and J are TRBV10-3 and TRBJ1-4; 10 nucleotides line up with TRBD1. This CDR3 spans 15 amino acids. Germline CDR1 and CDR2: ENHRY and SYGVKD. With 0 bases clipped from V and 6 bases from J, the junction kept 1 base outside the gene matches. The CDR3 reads CAISESGTGDEKLFF. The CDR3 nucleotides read TGTGCCATCAGTGAGTCCGGGACAGGGGATGAAAAACTGTTTTTT.

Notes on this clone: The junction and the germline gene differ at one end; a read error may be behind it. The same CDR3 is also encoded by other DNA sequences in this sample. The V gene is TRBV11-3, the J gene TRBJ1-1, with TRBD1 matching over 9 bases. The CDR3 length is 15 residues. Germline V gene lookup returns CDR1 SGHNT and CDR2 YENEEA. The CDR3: CASSGPQGANTEAFF. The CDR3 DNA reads TGTGCCAGCAGCGGCCCACAGGGGGCGAACACCGAAGCTTTCTTT. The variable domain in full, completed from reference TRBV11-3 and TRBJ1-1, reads EAGVVQSPRYKIIEKKQPVAFWCNPISGHNTLYWYLQNLGQGPELLIRYENEEAVDDSQLPKDRFSAERLKGVDSTLKIQPAELGDSAVYLCASSGPQGANTEAFFGQGTRLTVV.

The CDR3 here is CASSPKSGYTEAFF. The CDR3 DNA follows: TGTGCCAGCAGCCCTAAATCAGGGTACACTGAAGCTTTCTTT. The rearrangement joins TRBV5-8 to TRBJ1-1, with D perhaps matching TRBD1 (5 bases). V lost 4 bases and J lost 3, with 13 bases in between. Per germline, CDR1 SGHTS and CDR2 YDEGEE. CDR3 length: 14 amino acids.

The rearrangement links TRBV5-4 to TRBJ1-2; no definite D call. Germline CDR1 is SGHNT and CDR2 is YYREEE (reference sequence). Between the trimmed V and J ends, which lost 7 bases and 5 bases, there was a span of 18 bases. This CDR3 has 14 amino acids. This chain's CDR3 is CASSSSGSRYGYTF. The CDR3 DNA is TGTGCCAGCTCCTCGTCGGGTTCGCGATATGGCTACACCTTC.

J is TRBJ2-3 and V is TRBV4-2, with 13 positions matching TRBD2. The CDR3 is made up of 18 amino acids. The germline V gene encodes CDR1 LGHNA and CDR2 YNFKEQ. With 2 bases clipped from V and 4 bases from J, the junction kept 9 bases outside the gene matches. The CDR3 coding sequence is TGTGCCAGCAGCCAACTCCCACTAGCGGGAGGGGCCTCAGATACGCAGTATTTT. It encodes CASSQLPLAGGASDTQYF.

CDR3 amino acids: CASSRRIGQGVNEQYV. The CDR3 DNA follows: TGTGCCAGCAGCCGTCGGATCGGACAGGGTGTCAACGAGCAGTACGTC. This chain uses TRBV11-2 with TRBJ2-7, with 8 positions matching TRBD1. The trim removed 5 bases at V and 5 bases at J, leaving 14 bases unmatched. Germline V gene lookup returns CDR1 SGHAT and CDR2 FQNNGV. The CDR3 sequence is 16 residues long.

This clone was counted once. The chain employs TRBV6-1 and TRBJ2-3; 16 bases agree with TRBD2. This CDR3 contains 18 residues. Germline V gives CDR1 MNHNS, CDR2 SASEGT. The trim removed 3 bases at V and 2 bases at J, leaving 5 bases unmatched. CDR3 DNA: TGTGCCAGCAGTGATACTGGGACTAGCGGGAGGGCCACAGATACGCAGTATTTT. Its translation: CASSDTGTSGRATDTQYF.

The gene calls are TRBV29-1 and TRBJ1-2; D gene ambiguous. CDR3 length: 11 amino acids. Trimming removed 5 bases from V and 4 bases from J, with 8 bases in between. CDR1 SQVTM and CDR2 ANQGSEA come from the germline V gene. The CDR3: CSVLEGYGYTF. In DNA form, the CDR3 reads TGCAGCGTTTTAGAGGGCTATGGCTACACCTTC.

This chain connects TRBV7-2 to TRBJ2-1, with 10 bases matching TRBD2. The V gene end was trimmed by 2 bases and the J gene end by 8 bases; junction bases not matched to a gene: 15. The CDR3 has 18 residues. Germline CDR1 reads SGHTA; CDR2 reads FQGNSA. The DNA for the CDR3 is TGTGCCAGCAGCTTATGGGTGGGCAGCGGGAGGGCCGCGGATGAGCAGTTCTTC. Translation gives CASSLWVGSGRAADEQFF.

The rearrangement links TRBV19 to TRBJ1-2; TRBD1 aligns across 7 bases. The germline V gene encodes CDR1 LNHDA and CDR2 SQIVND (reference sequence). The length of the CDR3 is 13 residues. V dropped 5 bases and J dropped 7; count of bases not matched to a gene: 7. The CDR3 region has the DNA TGTGCCAGTAGTGCCGGGACAGTGGGTGGCTACACCTTC. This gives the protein CASSAGTVGGYTF.

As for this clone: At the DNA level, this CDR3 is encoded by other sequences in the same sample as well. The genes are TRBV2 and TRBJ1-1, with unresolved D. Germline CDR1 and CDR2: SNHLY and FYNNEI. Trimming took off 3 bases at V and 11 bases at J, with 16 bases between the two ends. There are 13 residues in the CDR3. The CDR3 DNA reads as TGTGCCAGCAGTGAGGAATGGCAGGAAGAGGCTTTCTTT. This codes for CASSEEWQEEAFF.

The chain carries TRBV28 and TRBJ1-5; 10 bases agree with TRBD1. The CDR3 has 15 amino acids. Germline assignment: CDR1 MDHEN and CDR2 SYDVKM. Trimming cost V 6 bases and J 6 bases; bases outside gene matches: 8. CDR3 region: CASSPGTGEGQPQHF. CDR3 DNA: TGTGCCAGCAGCCCAGGGACAGGGGAAGGTCAGCCCCAGCATTTT.

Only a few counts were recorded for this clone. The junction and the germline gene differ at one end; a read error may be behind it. Here the CDR3 reads CASSQGQGFTYTQYF. In DNA form, the CDR3 reads TGTGCCAGCTCACAGGGACAGGGGTTCACATATACGCAGTATTTT. V gene TRBV18 combines with J gene TRBJ2-3; 10 positions agree with TRBD1. In germline, CDR1 is KGHSH, CDR2 LQKENI. The CDR3 consists of 15 residues.

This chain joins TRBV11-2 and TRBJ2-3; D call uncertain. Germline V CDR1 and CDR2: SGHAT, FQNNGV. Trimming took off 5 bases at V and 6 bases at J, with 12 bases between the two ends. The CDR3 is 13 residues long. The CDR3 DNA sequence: TGTGCCAGCAGCACCATCGAGTCCGATACGCAGTATTTT. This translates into CASSTIESDTQYF.

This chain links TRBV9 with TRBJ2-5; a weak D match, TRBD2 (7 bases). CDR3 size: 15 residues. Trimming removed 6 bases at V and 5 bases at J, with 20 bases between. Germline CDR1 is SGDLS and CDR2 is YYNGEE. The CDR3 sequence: CASTGGGAPTETQYF. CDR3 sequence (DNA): TGTGCCAGCACCGGAGGGGGGGCTCCAACGGAGACCCAGTACTTC.

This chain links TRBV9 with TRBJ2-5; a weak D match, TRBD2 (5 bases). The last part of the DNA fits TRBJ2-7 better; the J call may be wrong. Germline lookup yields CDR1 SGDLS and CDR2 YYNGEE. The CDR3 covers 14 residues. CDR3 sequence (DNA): TGTGCCAGCAGCGTAGGGGCGGGTTCCTACGAGCAGTACTTC. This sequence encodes CASSVGAGSYEQYF.

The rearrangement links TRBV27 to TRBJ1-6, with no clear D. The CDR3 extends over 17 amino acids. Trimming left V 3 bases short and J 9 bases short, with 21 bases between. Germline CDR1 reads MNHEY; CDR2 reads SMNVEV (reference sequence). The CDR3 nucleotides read TGTGCCAGCAGTTTCTCCGGGAGCCCCGGGGTGAGTTCACCCCTCCACTTT. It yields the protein CASSFSGSPGVSSPLHF.

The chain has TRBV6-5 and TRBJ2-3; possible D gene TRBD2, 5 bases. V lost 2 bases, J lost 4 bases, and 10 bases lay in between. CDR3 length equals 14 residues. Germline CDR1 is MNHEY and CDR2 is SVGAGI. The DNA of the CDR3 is TGTGCCAGCAGTTACCGGAGGAGCCCAGATACGCAGTATTTT. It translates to CASSYRRSPDTQYF.

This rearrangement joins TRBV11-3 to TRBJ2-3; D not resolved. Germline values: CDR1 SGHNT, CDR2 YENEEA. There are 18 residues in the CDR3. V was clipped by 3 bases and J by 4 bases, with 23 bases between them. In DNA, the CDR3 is TGTGCCAGCAGCTTTTTTAGCCTGAACTCGGCTAAGGCAGATACGCAGTATTTT. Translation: CASSFFSLNSAKADTQYF.

As DNA, the CDR3 is TGTGCCAGCAACAGTCCTGTAGGTCCCCAGCATTTT. It is translated as CASNSPVGPQHF. This chain joins TRBV6-6 and TRBJ1-5; D gene ambiguous. Between the trimmed V and J ends, which lost 7 bases and 10 bases, there was a span of 14 bases. Germline lookup yields CDR1 MNHNY and CDR2 SVGAGI (reference sequence). The CDR3 has 12 amino acids.

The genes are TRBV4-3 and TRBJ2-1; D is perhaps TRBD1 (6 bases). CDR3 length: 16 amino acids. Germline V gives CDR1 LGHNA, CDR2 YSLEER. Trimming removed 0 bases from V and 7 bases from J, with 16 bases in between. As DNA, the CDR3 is TGCGCCAGCAGCCAAGACCGCGCTGGGGGCCGAAATGAGCAGTTCTTC. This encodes CASSQDRAGGRNEQFF.